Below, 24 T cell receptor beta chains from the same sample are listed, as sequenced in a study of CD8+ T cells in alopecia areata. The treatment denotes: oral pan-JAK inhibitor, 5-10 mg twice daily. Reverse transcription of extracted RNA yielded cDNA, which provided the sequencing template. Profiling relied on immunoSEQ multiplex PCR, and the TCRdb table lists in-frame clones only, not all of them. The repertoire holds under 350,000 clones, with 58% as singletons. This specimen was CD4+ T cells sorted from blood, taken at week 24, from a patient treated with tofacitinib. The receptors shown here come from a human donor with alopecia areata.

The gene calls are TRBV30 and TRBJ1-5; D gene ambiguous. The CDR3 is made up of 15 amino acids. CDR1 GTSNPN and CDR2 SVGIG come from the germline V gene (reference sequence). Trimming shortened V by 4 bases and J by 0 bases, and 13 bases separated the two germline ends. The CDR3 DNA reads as TGTGCCTGGACCCCGGACGCTAATAGCAATCAGCCCCAGCATTTT. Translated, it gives CAWTPDANSNQPQHF.

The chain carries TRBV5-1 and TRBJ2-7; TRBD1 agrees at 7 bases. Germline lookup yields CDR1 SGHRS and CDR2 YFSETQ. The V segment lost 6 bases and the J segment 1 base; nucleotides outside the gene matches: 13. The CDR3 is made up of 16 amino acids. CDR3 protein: CASKERTGPSSYEQYF. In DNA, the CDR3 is TGCGCCAGCAAGGAACGGACAGGACCCTCATCCTACGAGCAGTACTTC.

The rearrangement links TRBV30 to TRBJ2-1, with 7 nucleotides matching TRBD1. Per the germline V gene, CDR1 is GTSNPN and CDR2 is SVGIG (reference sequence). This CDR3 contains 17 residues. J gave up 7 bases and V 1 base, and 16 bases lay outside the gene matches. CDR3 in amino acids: CAWSAPPPQGPNNEQFF. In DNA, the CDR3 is TGTGCCTGGAGTGCACCCCCCCCACAGGGGCCGAATAATGAGCAGTTCTTC.

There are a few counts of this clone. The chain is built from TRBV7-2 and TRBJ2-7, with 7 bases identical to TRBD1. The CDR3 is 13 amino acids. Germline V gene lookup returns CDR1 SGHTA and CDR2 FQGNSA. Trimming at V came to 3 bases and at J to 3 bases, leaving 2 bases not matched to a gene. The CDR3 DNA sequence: TGTGCCAGCAGCTTGGACAGGCGCTACGAGCAGTACTTC. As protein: CASSLDRRYEQYF.

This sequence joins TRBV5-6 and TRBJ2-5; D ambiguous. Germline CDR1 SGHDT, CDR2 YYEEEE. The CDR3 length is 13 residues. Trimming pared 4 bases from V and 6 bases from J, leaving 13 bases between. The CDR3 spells CASSIQMTKTQYF. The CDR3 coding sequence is TGTGCCAGCAGCATACAGATGACGAAGACCCAGTACTTC.

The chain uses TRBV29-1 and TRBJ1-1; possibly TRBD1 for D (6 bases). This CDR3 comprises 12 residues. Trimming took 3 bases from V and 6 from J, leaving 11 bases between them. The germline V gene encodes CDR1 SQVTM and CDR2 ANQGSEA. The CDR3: CSVEEGESEAFF. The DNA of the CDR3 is TGCAGCGTTGAGGAGGGGGAGTCTGAAGCTTTCTTT.

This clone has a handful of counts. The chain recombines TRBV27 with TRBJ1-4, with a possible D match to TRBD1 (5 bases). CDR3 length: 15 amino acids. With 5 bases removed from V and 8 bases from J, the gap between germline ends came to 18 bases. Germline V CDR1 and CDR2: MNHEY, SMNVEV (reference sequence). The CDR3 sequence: CASSARDRRREKLFF. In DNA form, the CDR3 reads TGTGCCAGCAGTGCGAGGGACCGGCGTCGGGAAAAACTGTTTTTT.

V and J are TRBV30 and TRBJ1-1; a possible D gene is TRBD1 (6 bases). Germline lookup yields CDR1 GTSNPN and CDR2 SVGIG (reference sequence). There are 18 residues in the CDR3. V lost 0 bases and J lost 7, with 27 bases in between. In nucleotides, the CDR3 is TGTGCCTGGAGTGTGCGGTCGGGGGGGCTAAAGAAACACGGTGAAGCTTTCTTT. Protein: CAWSVRSGGLKKHGEAFF. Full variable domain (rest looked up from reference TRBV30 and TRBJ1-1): SQTIHQWPATLVQPVGSPLSLECTVEGTSNPNLYWYRQAAGRGLQLLFYSVGIGQISSEVPQNLSASRPQDRQFILSSKKLLLSDSGFYLCAWSVRSGGLKKHGEAFFGQGTRLTVV.

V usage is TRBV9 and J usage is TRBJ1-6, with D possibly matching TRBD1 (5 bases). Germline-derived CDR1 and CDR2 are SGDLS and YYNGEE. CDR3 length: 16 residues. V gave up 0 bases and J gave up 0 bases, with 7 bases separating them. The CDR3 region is CASSVEGFSYNSPLHF. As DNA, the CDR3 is TGTGCCAGCAGCGTAGAGGGGTTCTCCTATAATTCACCCCTCCACTTT. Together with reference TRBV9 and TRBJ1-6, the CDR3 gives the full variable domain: DSGVTQTPKHLITATGQRVTLRCSPRSGDLSVYWYQQSLDQGLQFLIQYYNGEERAKGNILERFSAQQFPDLHSELNLSSLELGDSALYFCASSVEGFSYNSPLHFGNGTRLTVT.

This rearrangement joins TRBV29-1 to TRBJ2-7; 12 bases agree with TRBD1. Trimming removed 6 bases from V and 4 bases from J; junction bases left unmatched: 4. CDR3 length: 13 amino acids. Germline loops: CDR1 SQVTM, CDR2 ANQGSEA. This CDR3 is CSVGTGGRYEQYF. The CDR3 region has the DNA TGCAGCGTGGGGACAGGGGGCAGGTACGAGCAGTACTTC.

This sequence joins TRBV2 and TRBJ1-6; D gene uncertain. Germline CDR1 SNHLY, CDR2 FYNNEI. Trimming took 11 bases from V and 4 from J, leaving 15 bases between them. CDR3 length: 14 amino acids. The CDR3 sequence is CAGYHEHYNSPLHF. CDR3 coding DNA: TGTGCCGGGTATCACGAACATTATAATTCACCCCTCCACTTT. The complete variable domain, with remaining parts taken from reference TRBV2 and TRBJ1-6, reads EPEVTQTPSHQVTQMGQEVILRCVPISNHLYFYWYRQILGQKVEFLVSFYNNEISEKSEIFDDQFSVERPDGSNFTLKIRSTKLEDSAMYFCAGYHEHYNSPLHFGNGTRLTVT.

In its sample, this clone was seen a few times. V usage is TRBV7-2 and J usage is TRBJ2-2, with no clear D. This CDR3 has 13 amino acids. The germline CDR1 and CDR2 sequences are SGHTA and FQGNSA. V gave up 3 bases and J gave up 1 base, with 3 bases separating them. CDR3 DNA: TGTGCCAGCAGCTTCCTGAACACCGGGGAGCTGTTTTTT. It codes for CASSFLNTGELFF.

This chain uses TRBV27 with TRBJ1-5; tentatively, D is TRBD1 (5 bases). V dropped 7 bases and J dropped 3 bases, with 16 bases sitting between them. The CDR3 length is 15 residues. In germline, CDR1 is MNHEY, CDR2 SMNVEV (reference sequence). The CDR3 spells CASTREGWVNQPQHF. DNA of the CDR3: TGTGCCAGCACCAGGGAAGGGTGGGTCAATCAGCCCCAGCATTTT.

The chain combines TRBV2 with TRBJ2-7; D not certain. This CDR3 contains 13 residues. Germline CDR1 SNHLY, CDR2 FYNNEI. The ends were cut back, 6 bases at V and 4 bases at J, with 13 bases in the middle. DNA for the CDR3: TGTGCCAGCAGGTCCGACACTGGTTACGAGCAGTACTTC. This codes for CASRSDTGYEQYF.

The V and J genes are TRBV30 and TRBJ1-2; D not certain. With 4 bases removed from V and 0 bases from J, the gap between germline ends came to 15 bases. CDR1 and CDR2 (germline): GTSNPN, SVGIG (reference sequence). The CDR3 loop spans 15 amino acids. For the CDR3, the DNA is TGTGCCTGGAACGTCGAGGGCTCAGCTAACTATGGCTACACCTTC. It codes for CAWNVEGSANYGYTF. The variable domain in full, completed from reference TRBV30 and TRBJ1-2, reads SQTIHQWPATLVQPVGSPLSLECTVEGTSNPNLYWYRQAAGRGLQLLFYSVGIGQISSEVPQNLSASRPQDRQFILSSKKLLLSDSGFYLCAWNVEGSANYGYTFGSGTRLTVV.

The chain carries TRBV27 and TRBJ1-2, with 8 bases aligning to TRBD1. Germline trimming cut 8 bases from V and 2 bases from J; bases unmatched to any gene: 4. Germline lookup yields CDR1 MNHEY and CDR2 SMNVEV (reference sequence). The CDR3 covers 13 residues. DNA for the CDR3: TGTGCCAGCCGGGGACAGGACAACTATGGCTACACCTTC. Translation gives CASRGQDNYGYTF.

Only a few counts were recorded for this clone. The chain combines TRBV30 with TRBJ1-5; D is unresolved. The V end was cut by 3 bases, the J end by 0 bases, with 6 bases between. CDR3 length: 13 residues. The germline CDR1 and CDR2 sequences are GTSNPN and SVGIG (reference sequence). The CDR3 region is CAWSRDSNQPQHF. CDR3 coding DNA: TGTGCCTGGAGCCGAGATAGCAATCAGCCCCAGCATTTT.

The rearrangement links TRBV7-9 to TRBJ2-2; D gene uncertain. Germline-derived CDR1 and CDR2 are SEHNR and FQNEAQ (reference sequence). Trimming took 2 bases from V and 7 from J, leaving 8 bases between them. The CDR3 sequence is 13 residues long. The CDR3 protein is CASSLPPIGELFF. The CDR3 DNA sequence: TGTGCCAGCAGCTTACCCCCCATCGGGGAGCTGTTTTTT.

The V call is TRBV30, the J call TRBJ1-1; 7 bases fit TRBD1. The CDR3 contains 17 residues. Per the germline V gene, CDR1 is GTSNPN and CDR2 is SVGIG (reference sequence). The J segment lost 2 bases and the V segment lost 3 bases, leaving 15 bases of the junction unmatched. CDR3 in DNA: TGTGCCTGGAGGAGCCCACAGGGGACGAGGTTTAACACTGAAGCTTTCTTT. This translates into CAWRSPQGTRFNTEAFF.

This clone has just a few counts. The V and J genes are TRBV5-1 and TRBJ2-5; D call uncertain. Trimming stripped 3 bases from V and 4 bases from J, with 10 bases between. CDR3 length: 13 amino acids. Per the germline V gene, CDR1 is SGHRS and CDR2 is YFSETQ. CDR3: CASSSLIGETQYF. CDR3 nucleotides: TGCGCCAGCAGCTCACTGATCGGAGAGACCCAGTACTTC.

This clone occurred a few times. CDR3 residues: CASSLRGTLETQYF. The DNA for the CDR3 is TGCGCCAGCAGCCTGAGGGGTACATTAGAGACCCAGTACTTC. The rearrangement joins TRBV5-1 to TRBJ2-5; D may be TRBD1 or TRBD2 (5 bases each). V was clipped by 4 bases and J by 4 bases, with 14 bases between them. The CDR3 extends over 14 amino acids. Per the germline V gene, CDR1 is SGHRS and CDR2 is YFSETQ.

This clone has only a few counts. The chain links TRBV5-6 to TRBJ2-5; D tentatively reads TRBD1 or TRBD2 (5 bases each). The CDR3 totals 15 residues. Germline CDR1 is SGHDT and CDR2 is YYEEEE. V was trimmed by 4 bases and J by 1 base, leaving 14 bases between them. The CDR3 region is CASSEVGTSQETQYF. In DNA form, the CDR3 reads TGTGCCAGCAGCGAGGTGGGGACCAGCCAAGAGACCCAGTACTTC.

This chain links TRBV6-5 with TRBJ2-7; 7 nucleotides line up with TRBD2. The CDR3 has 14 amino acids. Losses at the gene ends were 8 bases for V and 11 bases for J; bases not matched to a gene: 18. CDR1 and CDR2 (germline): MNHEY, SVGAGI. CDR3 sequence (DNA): TGTGCCAGCGGATCACTAGCGACTGTACGATTGGAGTACTTC. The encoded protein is CASGSLATVRLEYF.

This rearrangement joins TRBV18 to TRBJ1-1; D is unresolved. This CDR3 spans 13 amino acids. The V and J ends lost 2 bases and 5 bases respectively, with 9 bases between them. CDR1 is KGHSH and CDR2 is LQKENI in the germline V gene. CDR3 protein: CASSPIGGTEAFF. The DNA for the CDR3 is TGTGCCAGCTCACCAATTGGAGGAACTGAAGCTTTCTTT.